The 17 T cell receptor beta chains below were found in one sample sequenced in a study of Ad26.COV2.S vaccination and SARS-CoV-2 variants. Generated by immunoSEQ multiplex PCR, the TCRdb table keeps only in-frame clones and is missing some. The sample has about 390,000 clones; more than 85% are singletons. Indicated treatment: roughly 19 received Ad26.COV2.S at low or high dose, single or two shots; several received placebo; per-sample allocation not given. Sampling took place 63 days after the first vaccine or placebo injection. The starting material was peripheral blood, obtained in a trial of Ad26.COV2.S vaccine versus placebo. These receptors were collected from a person aged 18-60 years who received the Ad26.COV2.S COVID-19 vaccine or a placebo.

This clone was found once. The rearrangement joins TRBV5-6 to TRBJ2-5, with 7 nucleotides matching TRBD1. The CDR3 totals 14 residues. Germline V gene data show CDR1 as SGHDT and CDR2 as YYEEEE. V was clipped by 4 bases and J by 3 bases; unmatched bases: 6. CDR3: CASSLDRAEETQYF. CDR3 nucleotide sequence: TGTGCCAGCAGCCTAGACAGGGCCGAAGAGACCCAGTACTTC.

The chain recombines TRBV4-1 with TRBJ1-5, with 9 nucleotides matching TRBD1. CDR3 size: 14 residues. Losses at the gene ends were 5 bases for V and 6 bases for J; bases not matched to a gene: 5. CDR1 and CDR2 from the germline V gene are MGHRA and YSYEKL. CDR3 loop: CASSSRQGVQPQHF. The DNA of the CDR3 is TGCGCCAGCAGCTCCCGACAGGGGGTTCAGCCCCAGCATTTT.

This rearrangement joins TRBV4-1 to TRBJ1-5; possibly TRBD1 for D (6 bases). Trimming took 4 bases from V and 1 from J, leaving 8 bases between them. CDR1 is MGHRA, CDR2 YSYEKL, per germline. The CDR3 covers 14 residues. The CDR3: CASSRTESNQPQHF. DNA of the CDR3: TGCGCCAGCAGCCGGACAGAAAGCAATCAGCCCCAGCATTTT.

The chain links TRBV11-2 to TRBJ2-7; 8 bases fit TRBD2. V dropped 5 bases and J dropped 4; count of bases not matched to a gene: 10. Per germline, CDR1 SGHAT and CDR2 FQNNGV. The CDR3 runs 15 residues. The CDR3 DNA reads as TGTGCCAGCAGCCCGGGGGGGCGGGGAAGGTACGAGCAGTACTTC. Amino acid sequence: CASSPGGRGRYEQYF. The variable domain in full, with the rest retrieved from reference TRBV11-2 and TRBJ2-7, is EAGVAQSPRYKIIEKRQSVAFWCNPISGHATLYWYQQILGQGPKLLIQFQNNGVVDDSQLPKDRFSAERLKGVDSTLKIQPAKLEDSAVYLCASSPGGRGRYEQYFGPGTRLTVT.

Comment on this clone: One junction end does not reproduce the germline sequence, and a read error may be involved. The genes are TRBV7-2 and TRBJ2-3; 9 nucleotides line up with TRBD2. There are 17 residues in the CDR3. Germline loops: CDR1 SGHTA, CDR2 FQGNSA. For the CDR3, the DNA is TGTGCCAGCAGCCTAGCCTCTACCCTAGCGGGGACAGATACGCAGTATTTT. Encoded protein: CASSLASTLAGTDTQYF.

CDR3 DNA sequence: TGTGCCAGCAGCTTAAGGGGGACAGGCGGGGATGAGCAGTTCTTC. Protein product: CASSLRGTGGDEQFF. The V gene is TRBV11-2, the J gene TRBJ2-1; 8 positions match TRBD1. Looked up from germline, CDR1 is SGHAT and CDR2 is FQNNGV. The CDR3 covers 15 residues. Trimming took 2 bases from V and 8 from J; bases not matched to a gene: 8.

The V gene is TRBV11-2, the J gene TRBJ2-5; D is uncertain. Germline V lookup: CDR1 SGHAT, CDR2 FQNNGV. Between the trimmed V and J ends, which lost 5 bases and 4 bases, there was a span of 14 bases. This CDR3 has 14 residues. This CDR3 is CASSPPNQAETQYF. CDR3 DNA: TGTGCCAGCAGCCCCCCGAACCAGGCAGAGACCCAGTACTTC.

The chain uses TRBV6-5 and TRBJ1-1; maybe TRBD1 (5 bases). This CDR3 spans 13 amino acids. Trimming took off 6 bases at V and 4 bases at J, with 12 bases between the two ends. CDR1 is MNHEY and CDR2 is SVGAGI in the germline V gene. The CDR3 DNA sequence: TGTGCCAGCAGGGGGGACTTTGGCACTGAAGCTTTCTTT. Translated: CASRGDFGTEAFF.

The chain uses TRBV3-1 (or the pseudogene TRBV3-2) and TRBJ1-1, with a weak D call TRBD1 (6 bases). The V gene's germline CDR1 is LGHDT and CDR2 YNNKEL (reference sequence). V lost 1 base to trimming and J lost 5 bases, with 11 bases between them. The CDR3 loop spans 14 amino acids. The CDR3 region is CASSQAGDSTEAFF. CDR3 nucleotide sequence: TGTGCCAGCAGCCAAGCAGGGGATTCGACTGAAGCTTTCTTT.

The CDR3 reads CASSMPRPGGFSNQPQHF. In DNA, the CDR3 is TGTGCCAGTAGTATGCCTCGCCCAGGGGGCTTTAGCAATCAGCCCCAGCATTTT. This rearrangement joins TRBV19 to TRBJ1-5, with 8 bases aligning to TRBD1. This CDR3 contains 18 residues. The trim removed 3 bases at V and 0 bases at J, leaving 10 bases unmatched. Germline V gene data show CDR1 as LNHDA and CDR2 as SQIVND (reference sequence).

The CDR3 DNA reads TGTGCCAGCAGCGTAGCTTTAGCGGGGGGGCTCACAGATACGCAGTATTTT. Its translation: CASSVALAGGLTDTQYF. The rearrangement uses TRBV9 and TRBJ2-3; 11 positions agree with TRBD2. Trimming removed 0 bases from V and 2 bases from J; junction bases left unmatched: 5. Germline lookup yields CDR1 SGDLS and CDR2 YYNGEE. This CDR3 spans 17 amino acids.

V usage is TRBV15 and J usage is TRBJ1-6; no definite D call. The CDR3 loop spans 17 amino acids. In germline, CDR1 is LNHNV, CDR2 YYDKDF (reference sequence). Deletions cut 1 base from V and 10 bases from J, with 20 bases between. CDR3 DNA sequence: TGTGCCACCAGCAGAGTGGCCCAAACGTCTATAGGCTCACCCCTCCACTTT. Its protein is CATSRVAQTSIGSPLHF.

The J gene is TRBJ1-1, the V gene TRBV19, with unresolved D. V gave up 0 bases and J gave up 11 bases, with 13 bases separating them. CDR3 size: 13 residues. CDR1 and CDR2 from the germline V gene are LNHDA and SQIVND (reference sequence). The CDR3 DNA is TGTGCCAGTAGTATAGAGGGCAGCCTAGACGCTTTCTTT. It is translated as CASSIEGSLDAFF. Based on the CDR3 plus reference TRBV19 and TRBJ1-1, the full variable domain is DGGITQSPKYLFRKEGQNVTLSCEQNLNHDAMYWYRQDPGQGLRLIYYSQIVNDFQKGDIAEGYSVSREKKESFPLTVTSAQKNPTAFYLCASSIEGSLDAFFGQGTRLTVV.

Remarks on this clone: Being one base from a much bigger clone, this may be a read error. The rearrangement links TRBV14 to TRBJ1-2; 8 bases are shared with TRBD1. Unmatched junction bases numbered 2, after V lost 4 bases and J lost 4 bases. Germline V CDR1 and CDR2: SGHDN, FVKESK. CDR3 length: 13 residues. DNA of the CDR3: TGTGCCAGCAGCCCGACAGGGGTCTATGGCTACACCTTC. This codes for CASSPTGVYGYTF. The variable domain in full, with the rest retrieved from reference TRBV14 and TRBJ1-2, is EAGVTQFPSHSVIEKGQTVTLRCDPISGHDNLYWYRRVMGKEIKFLLHFVKESKQDESGMPNNRFLAERTGGTYSTLKVQPAELEDSGVYFCASSPTGVYGYTFGSGTRLTVV.

This chain uses TRBV19 with TRBJ1-5, with 8 bases fitting TRBD1. Germline values: CDR1 LNHDA, CDR2 SQIVND (reference sequence). CDR3 length: 17 amino acids. The V and J ends lost 4 bases and 2 bases, in that order; junction bases with no gene match: 10. The CDR3 region has the DNA TGTGCCAGTAGTACCCTAGACAGGGGCGGAGGCAATCAGCCCCAGCATTTT. Its protein product is CASSTLDRGGGNQPQHF.

CDR3 sequence reads: CASSRFRRDTSGNTIYF. CDR3 nucleotide sequence: TGTGCCAGCAGCCGGTTTCGGAGGGACACCTCTGGAAACACCATATATTTT. This chain links TRBV7-9 with TRBJ1-3; D is perhaps TRBD1 (6 bases). Germline-derived CDR1 and CDR2 are SEHNR and FQNEAQ (reference sequence). The length of the CDR3 is 17 residues. V dropped 5 bases and J dropped 0 bases, with 17 bases sitting between them.

This sequence joins TRBV6-5 and TRBJ2-7; 10 nucleotides match TRBD2. The CDR3 has 15 amino acids. Germline V gene lookup returns CDR1 MNHEY and CDR2 SVGAGI. After removal of 6 bases from V and 0 bases from J, the junction contained 5 bases not matched to a gene. CDR3 sequence: CASRASGGSSYEQYF. The CDR3 DNA is TGTGCCAGCAGGGCTAGCGGGGGCAGCTCCTACGAGCAGTACTTC.